Below are 18 T cell receptor beta chains sequenced from a single sample in a study of blood T cell repertoires in COVID-19. Method: immunoSEQ multiplex PCR; TCRdb's copy keeps in-frame clones and lacks some. Of 200,000 to 250,000 clones in the sample, more than 75% were seen once. The specimen was PBMCs or T cells enriched from blood (not recorded which). The receptors here all came from a man aged 40-49 years who had recovered from COVID-19.

Only a few counts were recorded for this clone. This chain joins TRBV6-5 and TRBJ2-7; possibly TRBD1 for D (6 bases). V was cut by 6 bases and J by 3 bases, with 18 bases left in between. The CDR3 has 15 residues. Germline V gene data show CDR1 as MNHEY and CDR2 as SVGAGI. CDR3 region: CASSSSPGQSYEQYF. The CDR3 region has the DNA TGTGCCAGCAGCTCTTCCCCCGGACAGAGCTACGAGCAGTACTTC.

This clone was seen a single time. This sequence joins TRBV9 and TRBJ2-7; D is undetermined. Per the germline V gene, CDR1 is SGDLS and CDR2 is YYNGEE. The CDR3 runs 14 residues. Trimming cost V 1 base and J 4 bases, with 12 bases left between them. The CDR3 DNA reads TGTGCCAGCAGCGTATCGGGTTTTGCGTACGAGCAGTACTTC. The encoded protein is CASSVSGFAYEQYF.

The CDR3 DNA is TGTGCCAGTAGTATACCCCGGACTGGATCATCTCCTGGCTACACCTTC. Amino acids: CASSIPRTGSSPGYTF. The chain has TRBV19 and TRBJ1-2; D not resolved. The germline CDR1 and CDR2 sequences are LNHDA and SQIVND (reference sequence). The CDR3 is 16 residues long. Trimming took off 2 bases at V and 7 bases at J, with 20 bases between the two ends.

V gene TRBV20-1 combines with J gene TRBJ1-1, with 10 bases identical to TRBD1. Trimming took 3 bases from V and 11 from J; bases not matched to a gene: 18. Germline V CDR1 and CDR2: DFQATT, SNEGSKA (reference sequence). This CDR3 has 16 residues. CDR3 in amino acids: CSASTRGQGVRFWAFF. CDR3 sequence (DNA): TGCAGTGCTAGTACCCGCGGACAGGGGGTCCGATTTTGGGCTTTCTTT.

The chain joins TRBV19 to TRBJ1-5; TRBD1 aligns across 7 bases. The V gene's germline CDR1 is LNHDA and CDR2 SQIVND (reference sequence). This CDR3 comprises 15 residues. The ends lost 5 bases at V and 4 bases at J; junction bases unmatched: 8. CDR3 in DNA: TGTGCCAGTAGTCTAACGGGACAGCCAAATCAGCCCCAGCATTTT. This encodes CASSLTGQPNQPQHF.

V gene TRBV27 combines with J gene TRBJ1-2; 8 nucleotides line up with TRBD1. The germline CDR1 and CDR2 sequences are MNHEY and SMNVEV (reference sequence). Trimming removed 6 bases from V and 6 bases from J; junction bases left unmatched: 9. The CDR3 loop spans 14 amino acids. The DNA of the CDR3 is TGTGCCAGCAGATGGACAGGGAAATTCCATGGCTACACCTTC. It translates to CASRWTGKFHGYTF.

This clone was picked up one time. This chain joins TRBV5-1 and TRBJ1-1; possible D gene TRBD1, 5 bases. V lost 7 bases and J lost 1, with 20 bases in between. This CDR3 contains 16 residues. The germline CDR1 and CDR2 sequences are SGHRS and YFSETQ. The CDR3 region has the DNA TGCGCCAGCCGGGGGATGGGGGGAGATGGGAACACTGAAGCTTTCTTT. Translating it yields CASRGMGGDGNTEAFF. Full variable domain (rest looked up from reference TRBV5-1 and TRBJ1-1): KAGVTQTPRYLIKTRGQQVTLSCSPISGHRSVSWYQQTPGQGLQFLFEYFSETQRNKGNFPGRFSGRQFSNSRSEMNVSTLELGDSALYLCASRGMGGDGNTEAFFGQGTRLTVV.

The chain couples TRBV5-6 to TRBJ1-6; 8 bases fit TRBD1. The CDR3 loop spans 14 amino acids. V lost 2 bases, J lost 7 bases, and 2 bases stayed unmatched. CDR1 and CDR2 from the germline V gene are SGHDT and YYEEEE. The CDR3 DNA is TGTGCCAGCAGCTTCCGGGACAGGAATTCACCCCTCCACTTT. This codes for CASSFRDRNSPLHF.

The chain has TRBV25-1 and TRBJ2-5; the D gene is possibly TRBD1 (6 bases). CDR1 and CDR2 from the germline V gene are MGHDK and SYGVNS. The V gene lost 5 bases and the J gene lost 4 bases, with 14 bases spanning the gap. This CDR3 spans 14 amino acids. The CDR3 nucleotides are TGTGCCAGCAGTCTGCAGGGGCCCCCAGAGACCCAGTACTTC. As protein: CASSLQGPPETQYF.

The J gene is TRBJ2-1, the V gene TRBV4-2; 9 nucleotides match TRBD2. Trimming cost V 4 bases and J 6 bases; bases outside gene matches: 10. CDR3 length equals 16 residues. Germline loops: CDR1 LGHNA, CDR2 YNFKEQ. The CDR3 sequence: CASSRASGTLTNEQFF. The DNA of the CDR3 is TGTGCCAGCAGCCGGGCTAGCGGGACTCTTACCAATGAGCAGTTCTTC.

This clone occurred a few times. The chain has TRBV30 and TRBJ1-1; a weak D match, TRBD1 (6 bases). The germline V and J ends were trimmed by 4 bases and 5 bases, with 11 bases remaining between them. The CDR3 length is 12 residues. In germline, CDR1 is GTSNPN, CDR2 SVGIG (reference sequence). This CDR3 reads CAWTGVFTEAFF. CDR3 DNA: TGTGCCTGGACAGGGGTTTTTACTGAAGCTTTCTTT.

J is TRBJ1-1 and V is TRBV2; 10 positions agree with TRBD1. After removal of 6 bases from V and 1 base from J, the junction contained 8 bases not matched to a gene. In germline, CDR1 is SNHLY, CDR2 FYNNEI. This CDR3 region has 16 residues. CDR3 sequence reads: CASRWTGGFKNTEAFF. The CDR3 coding sequence is TGTGCCAGCAGATGGACAGGGGGTTTTAAGAACACTGAAGCTTTCTTT.

Here the CDR3 DNA reads TGTGCCTGGAATTGGTGGAGCACTGAAGCTTTCTTT. Translation gives CAWNWWSTEAFF. This chain connects TRBV30 to TRBJ1-1; the D is unclear. V gave up 4 bases and J gave up 4 bases, with 10 bases separating them. The V gene's germline CDR1 is GTSNPN and CDR2 SVGIG (reference sequence). This CDR3 comprises 12 residues. The complete variable domain, with remaining parts taken from reference TRBV30 and TRBJ1-1, reads SQTIHQWPATLVQPVGSPLSLECTVEGTSNPNLYWYRQAAGRGLQLLFYSVGIGQISSEVPQNLSASRPQDRQFILSSKKLLLSDSGFYLCAWNWWSTEAFFGQGTRLTVV.

CDR3 amino acids: CASRGGLAGADEQFF. The CDR3 nucleotides read TGTGCCAGCCGAGGGGGACTAGCGGGAGCTGATGAGCAGTTCTTC. The rearrangement links TRBV3-1 (or the pseudogene TRBV3-2) to TRBJ2-1; 14 bases are a match to TRBD2. Trimming at V came to 8 bases and at J to 8 bases, leaving 8 bases not matched to a gene. Germline lookup yields CDR1 LGHDT and CDR2 YNNKEL (reference sequence). The CDR3 runs to 15 residues.

The V gene is TRBV11-2, the J gene TRBJ2-6; no reliable D call. Trimming pared 4 bases from V and 0 bases from J, leaving 10 bases between. The CDR3 spans 16 residues. In germline, CDR1 is SGHAT, CDR2 FQNNGV. CDR3 in DNA: TGTGCCAGCAGCTCAGAACAGAGCTCTGGGGCCAACGTCCTGACTTTC. It is translated as CASSSEQSSGANVLTF.

The V and J genes are TRBV18 and TRBJ1-5; the D gene is possibly TRBD1 (6 bases). This CDR3 has 16 amino acids. V lost 3 bases and J 0 bases, leaving 12 bases between the germline ends. Per the germline V gene, CDR1 is KGHSH and CDR2 is LQKENI. The CDR3 DNA reads TGTGCCAGCTCACCCCCCGAGGGACATAGCAATCAGCCCCAGCATTTT. Translating it yields CASSPPEGHSNQPQHF.

This clone was observed a few times. The V call is TRBV2, the J call TRBJ2-2, with 8 bases identical to TRBD2. The CDR3 is made up of 15 amino acids. Germline CDR1 is SNHLY and CDR2 is FYNNEI. The V and J ends lost 3 bases and 3 bases, in that order; junction bases with no gene match: 3. CDR3: CASSDGGAYTGELFF. In nucleotides, the CDR3 is TGTGCCAGCAGTGACGGGGGGGCCTACACCGGGGAGCTGTTTTTT.

The V gene is TRBV5-1, the J gene TRBJ2-7, with TRBD1 matching over 7 bases. The ends lost 2 bases at V and 6 bases at J; junction bases unmatched: 5. From germline, CDR1 is SGHRS and CDR2 YFSETQ. CDR3 length: 13 amino acids. The CDR3 DNA follows: TGCGCCAGCAGCTTCTACAGGGGCGGCGAGCAGTACTTC. It is translated as CASSFYRGGEQYF.